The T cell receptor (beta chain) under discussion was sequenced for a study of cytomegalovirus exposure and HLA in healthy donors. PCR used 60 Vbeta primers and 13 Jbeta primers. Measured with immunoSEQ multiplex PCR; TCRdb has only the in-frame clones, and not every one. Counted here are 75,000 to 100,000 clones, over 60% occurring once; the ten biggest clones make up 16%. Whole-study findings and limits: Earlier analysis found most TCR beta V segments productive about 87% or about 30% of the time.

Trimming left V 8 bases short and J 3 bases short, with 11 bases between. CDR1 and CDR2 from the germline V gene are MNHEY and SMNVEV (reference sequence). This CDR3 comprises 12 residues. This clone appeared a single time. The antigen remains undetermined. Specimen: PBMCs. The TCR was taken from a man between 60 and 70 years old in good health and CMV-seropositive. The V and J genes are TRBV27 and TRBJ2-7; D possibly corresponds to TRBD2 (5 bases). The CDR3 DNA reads TGTGCCAGCCGAGGGAATGGCTACGAGCAGTACTTC. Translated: CASRGNGYEQYF.